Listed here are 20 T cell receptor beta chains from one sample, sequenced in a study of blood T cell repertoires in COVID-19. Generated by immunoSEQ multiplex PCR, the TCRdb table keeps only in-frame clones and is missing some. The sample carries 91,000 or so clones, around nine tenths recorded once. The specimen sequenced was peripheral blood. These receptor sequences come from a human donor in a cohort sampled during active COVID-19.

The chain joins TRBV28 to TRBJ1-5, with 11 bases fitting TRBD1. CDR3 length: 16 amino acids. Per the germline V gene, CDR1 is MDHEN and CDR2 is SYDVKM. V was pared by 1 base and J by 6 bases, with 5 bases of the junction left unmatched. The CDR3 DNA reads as TGTGCCAGCAGTTTATTGGGGGACAGGGGGATTCAGCCCCAGCATTTT. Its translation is CASSLLGDRGIQPQHF.

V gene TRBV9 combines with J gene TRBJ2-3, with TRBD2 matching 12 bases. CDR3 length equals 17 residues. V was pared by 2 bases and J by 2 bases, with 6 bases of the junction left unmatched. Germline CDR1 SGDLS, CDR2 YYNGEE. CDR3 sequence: CASSVGLAGWDTDTQYF. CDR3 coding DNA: TGTGCCAGCAGCGTCGGACTAGCGGGATGGGACACAGATACGCAGTATTTT.

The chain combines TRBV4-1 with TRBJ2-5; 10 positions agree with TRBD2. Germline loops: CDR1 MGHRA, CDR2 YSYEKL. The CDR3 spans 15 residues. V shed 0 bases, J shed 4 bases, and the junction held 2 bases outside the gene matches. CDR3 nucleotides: TGCGCCAGCAGCCAAGATAGCGGGAGGCGAGAGACCCAGTACTTC. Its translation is CASSQDSGRRETQYF.

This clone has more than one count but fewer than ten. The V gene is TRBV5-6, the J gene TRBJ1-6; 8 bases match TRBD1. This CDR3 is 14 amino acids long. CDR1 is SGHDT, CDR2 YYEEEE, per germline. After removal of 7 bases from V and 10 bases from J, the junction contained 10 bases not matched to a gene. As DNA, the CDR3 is TGTGCCAGCGCGAAGACAGGGGCCAAGTCACCCCTCCACTTT. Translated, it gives CASAKTGAKSPLHF.

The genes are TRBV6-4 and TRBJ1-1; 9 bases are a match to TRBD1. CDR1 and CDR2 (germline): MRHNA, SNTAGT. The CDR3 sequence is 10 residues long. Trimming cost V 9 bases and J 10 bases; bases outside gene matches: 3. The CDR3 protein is CARKDRGAFF. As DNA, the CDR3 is TGTGCCAGGAAGGACAGGGGAGCTTTCTTT.

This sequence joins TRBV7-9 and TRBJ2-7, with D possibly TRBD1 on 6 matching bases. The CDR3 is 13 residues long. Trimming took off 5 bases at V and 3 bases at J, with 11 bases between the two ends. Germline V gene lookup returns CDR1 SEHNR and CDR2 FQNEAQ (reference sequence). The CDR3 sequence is CASSPNRVYEQYF. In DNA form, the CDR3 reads TGTGCCAGCAGCCCCAACAGGGTCTACGAGCAGTACTTC.

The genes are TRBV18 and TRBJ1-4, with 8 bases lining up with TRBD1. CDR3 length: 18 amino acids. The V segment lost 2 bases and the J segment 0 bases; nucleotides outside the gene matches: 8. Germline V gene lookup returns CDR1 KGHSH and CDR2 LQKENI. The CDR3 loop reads CASSPYPGGLATNEKLFF. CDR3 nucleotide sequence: TGTGCCAGCTCACCATACCCAGGGGGCCTGGCAACTAATGAAAAACTGTTTTTT. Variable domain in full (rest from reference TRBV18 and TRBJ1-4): NAGVMQNPRHLVRRRGQEARLRCSPMKGHSHVYWYRQLPEEGLKFMVYLQKENIIDESGMPKERFSAEFPKEGPSILRIQQVVRGDSAAYFCASSPYPGGLATNEKLFFGSGTQLSVL.

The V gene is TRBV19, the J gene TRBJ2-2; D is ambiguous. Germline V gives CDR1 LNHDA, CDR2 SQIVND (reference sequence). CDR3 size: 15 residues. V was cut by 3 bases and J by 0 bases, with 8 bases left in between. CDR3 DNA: TGTGCCAGTAGTATTGTCCCTCCGAACACCGGGGAGCTGTTTTTT. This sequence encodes CASSIVPPNTGELFF.

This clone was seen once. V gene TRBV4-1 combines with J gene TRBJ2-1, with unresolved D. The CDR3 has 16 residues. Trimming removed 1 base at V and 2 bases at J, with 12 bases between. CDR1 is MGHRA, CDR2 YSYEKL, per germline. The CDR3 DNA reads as TGCGCCAGCAGCCAAGTCTCAGCGACCACCTACAATGAGCAGTTCTTC. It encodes CASSQVSATTYNEQFF.

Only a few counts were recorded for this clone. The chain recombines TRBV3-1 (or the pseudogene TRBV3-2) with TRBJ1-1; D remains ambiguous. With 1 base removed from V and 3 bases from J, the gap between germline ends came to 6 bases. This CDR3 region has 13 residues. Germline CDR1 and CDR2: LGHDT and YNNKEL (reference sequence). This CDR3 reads CASSQVTDTEAFF. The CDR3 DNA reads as TGTGCCAGCAGCCAAGTTACGGACACTGAAGCTTTCTTT.

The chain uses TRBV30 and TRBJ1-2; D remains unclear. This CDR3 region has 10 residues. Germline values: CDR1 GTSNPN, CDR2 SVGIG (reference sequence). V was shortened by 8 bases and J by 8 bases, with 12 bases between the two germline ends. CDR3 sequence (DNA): TGTGCCGAAACGGGGTCCGGCTACACCTTC. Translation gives CAETGSGYTF.

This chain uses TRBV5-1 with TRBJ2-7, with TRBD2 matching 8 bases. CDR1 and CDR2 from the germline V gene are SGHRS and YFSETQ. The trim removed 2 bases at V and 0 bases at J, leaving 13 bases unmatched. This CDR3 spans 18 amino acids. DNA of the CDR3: TGCGCCAGCAGCTTCGGAGATAGCGGGGCCGTTTACTCCTACGAGCAGTACTTC. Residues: CASSFGDSGAVYSYEQYF.

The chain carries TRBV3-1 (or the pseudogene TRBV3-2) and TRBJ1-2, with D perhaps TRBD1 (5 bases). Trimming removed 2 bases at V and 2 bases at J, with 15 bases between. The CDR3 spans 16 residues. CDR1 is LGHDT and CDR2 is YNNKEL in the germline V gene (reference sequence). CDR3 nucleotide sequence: TGTGCCAGCAGCCAATCGTGGCAGGGCTTCAACTATGGCTACACCTTC. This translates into CASSQSWQGFNYGYTF.

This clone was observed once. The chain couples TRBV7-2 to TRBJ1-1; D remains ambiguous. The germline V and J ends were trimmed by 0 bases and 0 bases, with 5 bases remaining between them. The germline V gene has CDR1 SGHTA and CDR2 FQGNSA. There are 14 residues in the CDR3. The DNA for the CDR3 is TGTGCCAGCAGCTTAGCCCTTATGAACACTGAAGCTTTCTTT. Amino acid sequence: CASSLALMNTEAFF.

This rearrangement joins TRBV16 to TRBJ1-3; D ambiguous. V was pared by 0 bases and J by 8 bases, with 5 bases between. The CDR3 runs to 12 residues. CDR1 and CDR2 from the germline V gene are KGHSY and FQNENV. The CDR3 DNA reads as TGTGCCAGCAGCCAATCCACAGACACCATATATTTT. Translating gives CASSQSTDTIYF.

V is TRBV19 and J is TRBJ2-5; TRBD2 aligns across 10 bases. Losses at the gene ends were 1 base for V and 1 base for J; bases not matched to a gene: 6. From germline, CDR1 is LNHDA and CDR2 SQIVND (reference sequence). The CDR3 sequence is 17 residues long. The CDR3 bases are TGTGCCAGTAGTATAGGACTAGCGGGCCTGACCCAAGAGACCCAGTACTTC. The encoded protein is CASSIGLAGLTQETQYF.

The CDR3 bases are TGTGCCAGCTCACCGGCTAGCGGGGGGCCCTCCACAGATACGCAGTATTTT. Its protein is CASSPASGGPSTDTQYF. The chain links TRBV18 to TRBJ2-3, with TRBD2 matching 11 bases. J was trimmed by 2 bases and V by 3 bases; bases with no gene match: 7. Germline loops: CDR1 KGHSH, CDR2 LQKENI. CDR3 length: 17 amino acids.

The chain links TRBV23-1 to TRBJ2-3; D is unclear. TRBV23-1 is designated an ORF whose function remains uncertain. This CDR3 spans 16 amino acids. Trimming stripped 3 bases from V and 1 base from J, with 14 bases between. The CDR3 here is CASSHPDSSGTDTQYF. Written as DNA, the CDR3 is TGCGCCAGCAGTCATCCTGATTCTTCGGGCACAGATACGCAGTATTTT.

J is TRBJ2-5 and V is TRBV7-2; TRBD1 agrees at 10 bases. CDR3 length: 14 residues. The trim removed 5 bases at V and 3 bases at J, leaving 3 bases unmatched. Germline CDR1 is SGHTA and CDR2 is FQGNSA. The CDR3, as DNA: TGTGCCAGCAGCGTTGGGACAGGGGAAGAGACCCAGTACTTC. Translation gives CASSVGTGEETQYF.

Written as DNA, the CDR3 is TGTGCCAGCAGAGTAGGGGGAACAGCTTATGGCTACACCTTC. It translates to CASRVGGTAYGYTF. The rearrangement joins TRBV6-5 to TRBJ1-2; D is possibly TRBD1 (6 bases). V lost 6 bases and J lost 5, with 16 bases in between. The CDR3 totals 14 residues. Germline assignment: CDR1 MNHEY and CDR2 SVGAGI.